This entry concerns a single T cell receptor (beta chain). Its target is unknown. The source of the sample is a study of cytomegalovirus exposure and HLA in healthy donors. Study overall: Membership in the Caucasian-associated ancestry cluster was found for 81% of approximately 380 genotyped donors. Points from the study as a whole: What a later analysis reportedly showed was that an Asian-associated ancestry cluster had fewer N-insertions than the approximately 700-donor mean. When analyzed later, a missense DCLRE1C variant was found to be linked to TCR beta V- and J-gene trimming.

The PCR used 60 Vbeta and 13 Jbeta primers. Only in-frame clones appear in the TCRdb table, and some are missing; sequencing was by immunoSEQ multiplex PCR. The data hold more than 150,000 clones, with 79% observed a single time. CDR3 size: 16 residues. In germline, CDR1 is KGHSH, CDR2 LQKENI. V gave up 2 bases and J gave up 5 bases, with 18 bases separating them. At the time of sampling, donors were nominally healthy, though unrecorded immune exposures were likely. The source of this sequence is a girl aged 5 to 17 in good health and CMV-seropositive. Source material: PBMCs. This chain joins TRBV18 and TRBJ1-1; a possible D gene is TRBD1 (5 bases). The CDR3 protein is CASSPFSREGLTEAFF. The CDR3 nucleotides are TGTGCCAGCTCACCATTCTCCAGGGAAGGGTTAACTGAAGCTTTCTTT.